This note documents a single TCR beta chain sequence. The antigen remains unidentified. Treatment was busulfan-fludarabine conditioning, a marrow graft, and cyclophosphamide on days +3 and +4. This sample was taken from a study of T cells after posttransplantation cyclophosphamide. Study-level findings and limits: Blood and skin or GI T cell repertoires showed limited TRB overlap. After PTCy, TRB diversity resembled that of CNI/methotrexate controls. Donor CD8+ memory clones often dominated recipient blood repertoires at later times.

Measured with immunoSEQ multiplex PCR; TCRdb has only the in-frame clones, and not every one. Of about 6,800 clones listed, over 85% are singletons. The CDR3 runs 14 residues. Trimming removed 5 bases from V and 2 bases from J, with 10 bases in between. In germline, CDR1 is SNHLY, CDR2 FYNNEI. The sequencing here drew on CD8+ T cells sorted from blood, taken after allogeneic stem cell transplant with posttransplant cyclophosphamide. The TCR comes from a male patient between 55 and 70 years old who received an allogeneic stem cell transplant from a related donor and was CMV-positive. Some T cells may be the graft donor's. The chain has TRBV2 and TRBJ1-5; TRBD1 might be the D (6 bases). CDR3 sequence (DNA): TGTGCCAGCAGTACAGGGTATGGCAATCAGCCCCAGCATTTT. It specifies CASSTGYGNQPQHF.